This T cell receptor (beta chain) derives from a study of shared clonotypes between healthy human individuals. Whole-study results and caveats: Memory subsets generally showed lower estimated richness than naive subsets.

The deep-level immunoSEQ assay was used. Produced via immunoSEQ multiplex PCR; TCRdb's table is partial and in-frame only. The sample lists hundreds of thousands of clones; 90% to 97% were seen once. In this sample, this clone turned up a few times. Its cognate antigen is unknown. Material for sequencing was naive CD4+ T cells sorted from blood. The subset: CD45RA+ positively selected. The source of this sequence is a woman under 40 in good health.

The CDR3 region has the DNA TGTGCCAGCAAAGGGGCATCGTACGAGCAGTACTTC. Protein: CASKGASYEQYF. The chain couples TRBV27 to TRBJ2-7; a possible D gene is TRBD1 (5 bases). In germline, CDR1 is MNHEY, CDR2 SMNVEV (reference sequence). The ends were cut back, 7 bases at V and 4 bases at J, with 11 bases in the middle. The CDR3 is 12 residues long.